This T cell receptor beta chain was recovered during a study of identical twins. This clonotype was picked up a small number of times. The antigen remains undetermined. Broader study findings: An excess of low generation probability was shown by twin-shared out-of-frame alpha sequences. Within beta out-of-frame sequences, the excess sharing observed between twins was weaker. Reduced insertions were recorded for abundant cord blood beta clonotypes, with no such pattern in memory repertoires. The study drew conclusions from cross-sectional statistical analysis, not from following the same donors.

The CDR3 is made up of 14 amino acids. Trimming shortened V by 5 bases and J by 1 base, and 14 bases separated the two germline ends. CDR1 and CDR2 (germline): DFQATT, SNEGSKA (reference sequence). TCRdb re-called the 5' RACE reads with MiXCR, one entry per CDR3 protein. The repertoire includes just under 650,000 distinct CDR3 sequences, under 8.5% of them detected once, and around 1.6% sits in the top ten. This sample was shared with a second study, whose subject was yellow fever vaccine responses in identical twins.

The gene calls are TRBV20-1 and TRBJ1-1; maybe TRBD1 (6 bases). Sequencing was performed on PBMCs. This clonotype originated in a woman between 18 and 29 years old in good health. This CDR3 is CSAGRQERNTEAFF. The CDR3 DNA is TGCAGTGCTGGCCGACAGGAGCGGAACACTGAAGCTTTCTTT.